The source of this T cell receptor (beta chain) is a study of radiation and T cells in renal cell carcinoma. Study results and limitations: In blood, top tumor clones expanded by 2 weeks, shrinking by 4.

As for this clone: Antigen: not known.

Specified time point: blood 2 weeks post-SBRT. The treatment was: 15 Gy SBRT to primary tumor, nephrectomy 4 weeks later. CDR3 length: 14 residues. Germline CDR1 reads LNHDA; CDR2 reads SQIVND (reference sequence). V gave up 6 bases and J gave up 8 bases; unmatched junction bases: 9. The assay was immunoSEQ multiplex PCR, and TCRdb's table has in-frame clones only and misses some. The sample has roughly 130,000 clones; 70% to 90% are singletons. V gene TRBV19 combines with J gene TRBJ2-2; TRBD1 aligns across 7 bases. The source was blood, collected from a patient whose treatment included radiotherapy and nephrectomy. The clonotype originates from a woman in her 70s with renal cell carcinoma. The CDR3: CASSRLQGLGELFF. The CDR3, as DNA: TGTGCCAGTAGCCGATTACAGGGGTTGGGGGAGCTGTTTTTT.